The 20 T cell receptor beta chains listed next were all sequenced from one sample in a study of shared clonotypes between healthy human individuals. This table comes from immunoSEQ multiplex PCR, and its TCRdb copy is limited to in-frame clones, with some not included. The sample has some 380,000 clones; about 96% are singletons. The source material was memory CD8+ T cells sorted from blood. Subset meaning: CD45RO+ cells pooled with CCR7-negative TemRA cells. The receptors were gathered from a man younger than 40 in good health.

This sequence joins TRBV5-1 and TRBJ2-5; either TRBD1 or TRBD2 may supply D (5 bases each). The germline CDR1 and CDR2 sequences are SGHRS and YFSETQ. The V end lost 2 bases, the J end lost 0 bases, and 14 bases lay between the germline ends. The CDR3 spans 16 residues. Written as DNA, the CDR3 is TGCGCCAGCAGCTTTTGGGGGAGAGGTTACCAAGAGACCCAGTACTTC. Translation gives CASSFWGRGYQETQYF.

The chain joins TRBV28 to TRBJ2-7; no firm D call. V was pared by 6 bases and J by 3 bases, with 9 bases between. CDR1 is MDHEN, CDR2 SYDVKM, per germline. The CDR3 runs 12 residues. The DNA for the CDR3 is TGTGCCAGCAGCCCCCCACACTACGAGCAGTACTTC. Translation: CASSPPHYEQYF. The variable domain in full, completed from reference TRBV28 and TRBJ2-7, reads DVKVTQSSRYLVKRTGEKVFLECVQDMDHENMFWYRQDPGLGLRLIYFSYDVKMKEKGDIPEGYSVSREKKERFSLILESASTNQTSMYLCASSPPHYEQYFGPGTRLTVT.

The J gene is TRBJ2-7, the V gene TRBV5-1; tentatively, D is TRBD2 (6 bases). The CDR3 runs to 14 residues. The germline V and J ends were trimmed by 2 bases and 3 bases, with 12 bases remaining between them. Germline values: CDR1 SGHRS, CDR2 YFSETQ. The CDR3 loop reads CASSFSGVSYEQYF. CDR3 DNA sequence: TGCGCCAGCAGCTTTAGCGGAGTAAGCTACGAGCAGTACTTC.

The chain is built from TRBV2 and TRBJ2-7; 8 bases agree with TRBD2. The CDR3 is made up of 14 amino acids. The germline CDR1 and CDR2 sequences are SNHLY and FYNNEI. Germline trimming cut 6 bases from V and 3 bases from J; bases unmatched to any gene: 7. In DNA form, the CDR3 reads TGTGCCAGCAGGGGGGGGACTAGTTACTACGAGCAGTACTTC. It encodes CASRGGTSYYEQYF.

The genes are TRBV5-1 and TRBJ2-7; 12 bases match TRBD2. There are 16 residues in the CDR3. Trimming removed 4 bases from V and 4 bases from J; junction bases left unmatched: 9. Germline V CDR1 and CDR2: SGHRS, YFSETQ. CDR3 DNA: TGCGCCAGCAGCGGGGGCCTAGCGGGAGGGTTGTACGAGCAGTACTTC. Translation gives CASSGGLAGGLYEQYF.

The rearrangement joins TRBV5-1 to TRBJ2-7, with a tentative D call TRBD2 (9 bases). The germline V gene has CDR1 SGHRS and CDR2 YFSETQ. The CDR3 runs to 19 residues. V dropped 3 bases and J dropped 2 bases, with 27 bases sitting between them. CDR3 in amino acids: CASSSRGREGLFATYEQYF. The CDR3 bases are TGCGCCAGCAGCTCCAGGGGGCGGGAGGGCCTCTTCGCTACCTACGAGCAGTACTTC.

The gene calls are TRBV15 and TRBJ1-1, with TRBD1 identical over 7 bases. The CDR3 sequence is 14 residues long. The ends lost 3 bases at V and 0 bases at J; junction bases unmatched: 1. CDR1 and CDR2 from the germline V gene are LNHNV and YYDKDF (reference sequence). CDR3: CATSRGQMNTEAFF. CDR3 sequence (DNA): TGTGCCACCAGCAGGGGACAGATGAACACTGAAGCTTTCTTT. The full variable domain, its missing parts supplied by reference TRBV15 and TRBJ1-1, is DAMVIQNPRYQVTQFGKPVTLSCSQTLNHNVMYWYQQKSSQAPKLLFHYYDKDFNNEADTPDNFQSRRPNTSFCFLDIRSPGLGDTAMYLCATSRGQMNTEAFFGQGTRLTVV.

This chain links TRBV4-1 with TRBJ2-5; D tentatively reads TRBD1 or TRBD2 (5 bases each). Germline lookup yields CDR1 MGHRA and CDR2 YSYEKL. V was cut by 0 bases and J by 7 bases, with 12 bases left in between. The CDR3 loop spans 14 amino acids. CDR3 DNA sequence: TGCGCCAGCAGCCAAGATAGGGGAGTATGGACCCAGTACTTC. The encoded protein is CASSQDRGVWTQYF.

Only one count was recorded for this clone. V gene TRBV14 combines with J gene TRBJ2-3; 9 bases line up with TRBD1. Germline V gives CDR1 SGHDN, CDR2 FVKESK. The CDR3 contains 13 residues. V was clipped by 5 bases and J by 14 bases; unmatched bases: 11. The DNA of the CDR3 is TGTGCCAGCAGCTCCACGGCCGGGACAGGGTTGTATTTT. Its translation is CASSSTAGTGLYF.

The genes are TRBV7-9 and TRBJ1-4; weak D call: TRBD1 (5 bases). Trimming stripped 5 bases from V and 0 bases from J, with 10 bases between. CDR3 length: 15 residues. Looked up from germline, CDR1 is SEHNR and CDR2 is FQNEAQ (reference sequence). CDR3 residues: CASSLQTATNEKLFF. CDR3 coding DNA: TGTGCCAGCAGCCTACAGACAGCAACTAATGAAAAACTGTTTTTT.

To note about this clone: Different DNA sequences within this sample yield the same CDR3. The chain uses TRBV5-5 and TRBJ2-7; 8 bases align to TRBD1. This CDR3 has 15 amino acids. Germline assignment: CDR1 SGHKS and CDR2 YYEKEE (reference sequence). Germline trimming cut 0 bases from V and 2 bases from J; bases unmatched to any gene: 4. The DNA of the CDR3 is TGTGCCAGCAGCTTGGGAGGGACAGGAACCTACGAGCAGTACTTC. Its protein is CASSLGGTGTYEQYF.

This clone has only one observation. The V gene is TRBV25-1, the J gene TRBJ2-1, with TRBD1 matching 7 bases. The CDR3 is made up of 15 amino acids. CDR1 is MGHDK, CDR2 SYGVNS, per germline. The trim removed 4 bases at V and 8 bases at J, leaving 11 bases unmatched. Here the CDR3 DNA reads TGTGCCAGCAGTGCCGGCGGCCACAGGGGAGATGAGCAGTTCTTC. This sequence encodes CASSAGGHRGDEQFF. The whole variable domain, remainder taken from reference TRBV25-1 and TRBJ2-1, is EADIYQTPRYLVIGTGKKITLECSQTMGHDKMYWYQQDPGMELHLIHYSYGVNSTEKGDLSSESTVSRIRTEHFPLTLESARPSHTSQYLCASSAGGHRGDEQFFGPGTRLTVL.

The gene calls are TRBV30 and TRBJ2-3; TRBD2 aligns across 11 bases. The V gene's germline CDR1 is GTSNPN and CDR2 SVGIG (reference sequence). The CDR3 consists of 14 residues. Trimming at V came to 8 bases and at J to 4 bases, leaving 8 bases not matched to a gene. The CDR3 reads CAGPGLAASDTQYF. The CDR3 coding sequence is TGTGCCGGCCCGGGACTAGCGGCCTCAGATACGCAGTATTTT. Supplemented by reference TRBV30 and TRBJ2-3, the full variable domain reads SQTIHQWPATLVQPVGSPLSLECTVEGTSNPNLYWYRQAAGRGLQLLFYSVGIGQISSEVPQNLSASRPQDRQFILSSKKLLLSDSGFYLCAGPGLAASDTQYFGPGTRLTVL.

This clone was seen a few times. The rearrangement links TRBV7-8 to TRBJ2-5; D ambiguous. V was pared by 6 bases and J by 4 bases, with 18 bases between. The CDR3 consists of 15 residues. Germline V CDR1 and CDR2: SGHVS, FQNEAQ. The CDR3 region has the DNA TGTGCCAGCAGTCCCGTACGTGTTCGGGTAGAGACCCAGTACTTC. Translation gives CASSPVRVRVETQYF. Full variable domain (outside the CDR3, taken from reference TRBV7-8 and TRBJ2-5): GAGVSQSPRYKVAKRGQDVALRCDPISGHVSLFWYQQALGQGPEFLTYFQNEAQLDKSGLPSDRFFAERPEGSVSTLKIQRTQQEDSAVYLCASSPVRVRVETQYFGPGTRLLVL.

The chain employs TRBV6-1 and TRBJ2-7; 8 positions match TRBD2. The germline V gene encodes CDR1 MNHNS and CDR2 SASEGT. Trimming at V came to 4 bases and at J to 2 bases, leaving 4 bases not matched to a gene. This CDR3 is 14 amino acids long. The CDR3: CASSVRAGAYEQYF. The CDR3 DNA reads TGTGCCAGCAGTGTGAGAGCGGGAGCCTACGAGCAGTACTTC.

This chain connects TRBV28 to TRBJ1-3; weak D call: TRBD1 (6 bases). Between the trimmed V and J ends, which lost 2 bases and 4 bases, there was a span of 12 bases. In germline, CDR1 is MDHEN, CDR2 SYDVKM. The CDR3 covers 15 residues. The CDR3 DNA follows: TGTGCCAGCAGTTTAATGGGCAGGGGAGGAAACACCATATATTTT. Its protein product is CASSLMGRGGNTIYF.

CDR3 nucleotide sequence: TGTGCCAGCCTATATTACAGGGGGCACACCGGGGAGCTGTTTTTT. It specifies CASLYYRGHTGELFF. This chain uses TRBV5-6 with TRBJ2-2; 9 bases are shared with TRBD1. The CDR3 sequence is 15 residues long. Germline V gene data show CDR1 as SGHDT and CDR2 as YYEEEE. Trimming at V came to 7 bases and at J to 3 bases, leaving 7 bases not matched to a gene. Full variable domain (rest looked up from reference TRBV5-6 and TRBJ2-2): DAGVTQSPTHLIKTRGQQVTLRCSPKSGHDTVSWYQQALGQGPQFIFQYYEEEERQRGNFPDRFSGHQFPNYSSELNVNALLLGDSALYLCASLYYRGHTGELFFGEGSRLTVL.

The genes are TRBV19 and TRBJ1-1; D gene unclear. From germline, CDR1 is LNHDA and CDR2 SQIVND (reference sequence). The length of the CDR3 is 12 residues. V lost 10 bases, J lost 1 base, and 10 bases lay in between. Here the CDR3 reads CATVMGNTEAFF. The CDR3 DNA reads as TGTGCCACCGTTATGGGGAACACTGAAGCTTTCTTT. The full variable domain, its missing parts supplied by reference TRBV19 and TRBJ1-1, is DGGITQSPKYLFRKEGQNVTLSCEQNLNHDAMYWYRQDPGQGLRLIYYSQIVNDFQKGDIAEGYSVSREKKESFPLTVTSAQKNPTAFYLCATVMGNTEAFFGQGTRLTVV.

This clone was seen a single time. The chain combines TRBV7-8 with TRBJ2-3, with TRBD2 identical over 11 bases. CDR3 length: 15 residues. CDR1 is SGHVS and CDR2 is FQNEAQ in the germline V gene. Unmatched junction bases numbered 3, after V lost 4 bases and J lost 3 bases. DNA of the CDR3: TGTGCCAGCAGCTCTTCTAGCGGGAGGACAGATACGCAGTATTTT. Translating gives CASSSSSGRTDTQYF. The entire variable domain, with the rest obtained from reference TRBV7-8 and TRBJ2-3, is as follows: GAGVSQSPRYKVAKRGQDVALRCDPISGHVSLFWYQQALGQGPEFLTYFQNEAQLDKSGLPSDRFFAERPEGSVSTLKIQRTQQEDSAVYLCASSSSSGRTDTQYFGPGTRLTVL.

The chain carries TRBV28 and TRBJ2-1; the D is unclear. Germline CDR1 is MDHEN and CDR2 is SYDVKM. This CDR3 has 14 residues. V gave up 0 bases and J gave up 3 bases, with 6 bases separating them. The CDR3 DNA is TGTGCCAGCAGTTTATGGGGGAACTACAATGAGCAGTTCTTC. Amino acid sequence: CASSLWGNYNEQFF.